This TCR beta chain derives from a study of shared clonotypes between healthy human individuals. Looked up from germline, CDR1 is LNHNV and CDR2 is YYDKDF (reference sequence). This CDR3 has 15 residues. V was cut by 0 bases and J by 6 bases, with 12 bases left in between. Worth noting for this clone: The antigen is unknown.

In replicate PCRs of sorted subsets, about 190 ng DNA, approximately 32,000 T cell genomes, was used. Measured with immunoSEQ multiplex PCR; TCRdb has only the in-frame clones, and not every one. The sample lists approximately 1,500,000 clones; nearly 99% were seen once. Notes on the study in general: Depth of sequencing was expected to influence donor clonotype sharing. Generation probability values for non-shared clonotypes were lower than those for clonotypes shared by all four donors. Only blood samples were collected, and tissue repertoires likely differ.

The rearrangement uses TRBV15 and TRBJ1-5, with D possibly matching TRBD1 (5 bases). This receptor was identified in a man aged 30 to 39 in good health. Sequencing used naive CD4+ T cells sorted from blood. The subset: CD45RA+ positively selected. The CDR3 is CATSRDYQGGQPQHF. The CDR3 DNA follows: TGTGCCACCAGCAGAGATTACCAGGGAGGTCAGCCCCAGCATTTT.